A selection of T cell receptor beta chains follows, all from one sample in a study of blood T cell repertoires in COVID-19. Produced via immunoSEQ multiplex PCR; TCRdb's table is partial and in-frame only. The sample has about 150,000 clones; about 80% are singletons. Material: peripheral blood. Source of these receptors: a man aged 55 to 70 with acute or convalescent COVID-19. Both conserved end residues are part of each CDR3. Each record gives: clone size, V gene, D gene, J gene, CDR3 protein, CDR3 DNA. D genes are given only for firm matches. Clone size is shown for a subset of rows, as once, few, many or a class of expanded clone.

clone_size: -
v_call: TRBV18
d_call: TRBD1
j_call: TRBJ1-1
cdr3_aa: CASSPAGGTEAFF
cdr3_nt: TGTGCCAGCTCACCCGCAGGGGGCACTGAAGCTTTCTTT

clone_size: -
v_call: TRBV4-1
d_call: -
j_call: TRBJ2-3
cdr3_aa: CASSQEGGLATDTQYF
cdr3_nt: TGCGCCAGCAGCCAAGAGGGGGGACTCGCCACAGATACGCAGTATTTT

clone_size: -
v_call: TRBV9
d_call: -
j_call: TRBJ2-2
cdr3_aa: CASSVAGVTGELFF
cdr3_nt: TGTGCCAGCAGCGTAGCAGGGGTCACCGGGGAGCTGTTTTTT

clone_size: once
v_call: TRBV5-4
d_call: TRBD1
j_call: TRBJ1-6
cdr3_aa: CASSSGQGAWNSPLHF
cdr3_nt: TGTGCCAGCAGCTCGGGACAGGGGGCTTGGAATTCACCCCTCCACTTT

clone_size: few
v_call: TRBV5-5
d_call: -
j_call: TRBJ2-2
cdr3_aa: CASSLDAVSTGELFF
cdr3_nt: TGTGCCAGCAGCTTGGATGCGGTCAGCACCGGGGAGCTGTTTTTT

clone_size: -
v_call: TRBV28
d_call: -
j_call: TRBJ2-1
cdr3_aa: CASSLWEPPNEQFF
cdr3_nt: TGTGCCAGCAGTTTGTGGGAGCCGCCCAATGAGCAGTTCTTC

clone_size: -
v_call: TRBV5-1
d_call: TRBD1
j_call: TRBJ2-3
cdr3_aa: CASSLGTGGLDTQYF
cdr3_nt: TGCGCCAGCAGCTTGGGGACAGGGGGCTTAGATACGCAGTATTTT

clone_size: -
v_call: TRBV2
d_call: TRBD1
j_call: TRBJ1-1
cdr3_aa: CASSGTGGLTEAFF
cdr3_nt: TGTGCCAGCAGCGGGACAGGGGGCTTAACTGAAGCTTTCTTT

clone_size: -
v_call: TRBV27
d_call: -
j_call: TRBJ2-5
cdr3_aa: CASSFRVSGFLRQETQYF
cdr3_nt: TGTGCCAGCAGTTTCAGGGTGTCTGGATTTCTTCGCCAAGAGACCCAGTACTTC

clone_size: few
v_call: TRBV2
d_call: -
j_call: TRBJ2-1
cdr3_aa: CASSEDRDNEQFF
cdr3_nt: TGTGCCAGCAGTGAAGACAGGGACAATGAGCAGTTCTTC

clone_size: -
v_call: TRBV7-3
d_call: -
j_call: TRBJ2-3
cdr3_aa: CASSDRKGGTQYF
cdr3_nt: TGTGCCAGCAGCGACAGGAAGGGTGGTACGCAGTATTTT

clone_size: once
v_call: TRBV5-5
d_call: TRBD2
j_call: TRBJ2-1
cdr3_aa: CASSNRREVGGKAYNEQFF
cdr3_nt: TGTGCCAGCAGCAACAGGCGGGAGGTAGGGGGAAAGGCCTACAATGAGCAGTTCTTC

clone_size: few
v_call: TRBV19
d_call: -
j_call: TRBJ1-1
cdr3_aa: CASSSIGNTEAFF
cdr3_nt: TGTGCCAGTAGTTCCATCGGGAACACTGAAGCTTTCTTT

clone_size: few
v_call: TRBV12-3/TRBV12-4
d_call: -
j_call: TRBJ1-2
cdr3_aa: CASSHEEYYGYTF
cdr3_nt: TGTGCCAGCAGCCATGAGGAATACTATGGCTACACCTTC

clone_size: -
v_call: TRBV5-1
d_call: TRBD2
j_call: TRBJ2-3
cdr3_aa: CASSLPVLPPSGRPEDTQYF
cdr3_nt: TGCGCCAGCAGCTTGCCGGTTCTTCCTCCTAGCGGGAGACCCGAAGATACGCAGTATTTT

clone_size: -
v_call: TRBV5-1
d_call: -
j_call: TRBJ2-3
cdr3_aa: CASSSPGQSTDTQYF
cdr3_nt: TGCGCCAGCAGCTCCCCCGGACAGTCCACAGATACGCAGTATTTT

clone_size: -
v_call: TRBV12-3/TRBV12-4
d_call: -
j_call: TRBJ2-5
cdr3_aa: CASSLARETQYF
cdr3_nt: TGTGCCAGCAGTTTAGCCCGGGAGACCCAGTACTTC

clone_size: -
v_call: TRBV18
d_call: TRBD1
j_call: TRBJ2-7
cdr3_aa: CASSPFGQGLRGPYEQYF
cdr3_nt: TGTGCCAGCTCACCATTTGGACAGGGGTTACGTGGTCCCTACGAGCAGTACTTC

clone_size: -
v_call: TRBV10-2
d_call: -
j_call: TRBJ2-5
cdr3_aa: CASSESYFPTQYF
cdr3_nt: TGCGCCAGCAGTGAGTCTTACTTCCCAACCCAGTACTTC

clone_size: -
v_call: TRBV7-9
d_call: -
j_call: TRBJ1-5
cdr3_aa: CASSSRRGQPQHF
cdr3_nt: TGTGCCAGCAGCTCGAGAAGAGGTCAGCCCCAGCATTTT